The rows below give T cell receptor beta chains drawn from one sample of a study of PD-L1 blockade in urothelial cancer. Sequencing used immunoSEQ multiplex PCR; TCRdb keeps in-frame clones, though not all of them. This sample carries around 92,000 clones, about 90% of them seen once, and the ten largest clones take 0.85% to 1%. The source material was PBMCs, sampled around atezolizumab (anti-PD-L1) treatment. These TCRs come from a woman over 75 with urothelial cancer. Each CDR3 is given with its conserved first and last residue. A D gene is named only where the DNA matches it firmly. Not all rows give a size; the values are once, few, many and, for expanded clones, a class.

j_gene: TRBJ2-7
d_gene: TRBD2
v_gene: TRBV6-5
abundance: .
CDR3aa: CASSKPGLASYEQYF
CDR3nt: TGTGCCAGCAGTAAACCGGGACTAGCCTCCTACGAGCAGTACTTC

j_gene: TRBJ2-7
d_gene: .
v_gene: TRBV9
abundance: .
CDR3aa: CASSVAGEVTYEQYF
CDR3nt: TGTGCCAGCAGCGTAGCTGGGGAGGTAACCTACGAGCAGTACTTC

j_gene: TRBJ2-3
d_gene: TRBD2
v_gene: TRBV2
abundance: .
CDR3aa: CASHKREGADTQYF
CDR3nt: TGTGCCAGCCATAAGCGGGAGGGGGCAGATACGCAGTATTTT

j_gene: TRBJ2-1
d_gene: .
v_gene: TRBV28
abundance: .
CDR3aa: CATLQNNEQFF
CDR3nt: TGTGCCACCCTCCAGAACAATGAGCAGTTCTTC

j_gene: TRBJ1-1
d_gene: TRBD1
v_gene: TRBV27
abundance: .
CDR3aa: CASSLYRGQAFF
CDR3nt: TGTGCCAGCAGTTTGTACAGGGGGCAAGCTTTCTTT

j_gene: TRBJ1-1
d_gene: TRBD1
v_gene: TRBV18
abundance: .
CDR3aa: CASSRDRGDTEAFF
CDR3nt: TGTGCCAGCTCGCGGGACAGGGGCGACACTGAAGCTTTCTTT

j_gene: TRBJ2-1
d_gene: TRBD1
v_gene: TRBV30
abundance: .
CDR3aa: CAWSFGDRDYNEQFF
CDR3nt: TGTGCCTGGAGTTTCGGGGACAGGGACTACAATGAGCAGTTCTTC

j_gene: TRBJ2-5
d_gene: TRBD1
v_gene: TRBV27
abundance: .
CDR3aa: CASSPGDRGTETQYF
CDR3nt: TGTGCCAGCAGTCCCGGGGACAGGGGGACAGAGACCCAGTACTTC

j_gene: TRBJ2-7
d_gene: .
v_gene: TRBV28
abundance: .
CDR3aa: CASRAGTRTLEYF
CDR3nt: TGTGCCAGCAGAGCCGGGACACGGACCTTGGAGTACTTC

j_gene: TRBJ1-5
d_gene: TRBD1
v_gene: TRBV30
abundance: .
CDR3aa: CAWNTGQVTNQPQHF
CDR3nt: TGTGCCTGGAACACGGGACAGGTCACCAATCAGCCCCAGCATTTT

j_gene: TRBJ1-1
d_gene: TRBD1
v_gene: TRBV7-3
abundance: once
CDR3aa: CASSLRTGRGDTEAFF
CDR3nt: TGTGCCAGCAGCCTCAGGACAGGGCGAGGGGACACTGAAGCTTTCTTT

j_gene: TRBJ2-2
d_gene: .
v_gene: TRBV27
abundance: .
CDR3aa: CASRQGRNTGELFF
CDR3nt: TGTGCCAGCAGGCAGGGGAGGAACACCGGGGAGCTGTTTTTT

j_gene: TRBJ1-3
d_gene: TRBD1
v_gene: TRBV18
abundance: .
CDR3aa: CASSLQGAVGNTIYF
CDR3nt: TGTGCCAGCTCACTACAGGGGGCTGTTGGAAACACCATATATTTT

j_gene: TRBJ2-7
d_gene: TRBD2
v_gene: TRBV28
abundance: .
CDR3aa: CASRASGPGDEQYF
CDR3nt: TGTGCCAGCAGGGCTAGCGGTCCTGGGGACGAGCAGTACTTC

j_gene: TRBJ1-5
d_gene: .
v_gene: TRBV28
abundance: .
CDR3aa: CASSLRRGNQPQHF
CDR3nt: TGTGCCAGCAGCCTCAGGAGGGGCAATCAGCCCCAGCATTTT

j_gene: TRBJ2-3
d_gene: .
v_gene: TRBV5-1
abundance: .
CDR3aa: CASSLAVGAGTDTQYF
CDR3nt: TGCGCCAGCAGCTTGGCGGTAGGGGCAGGAACAGATACGCAGTATTTT

j_gene: TRBJ1-5
d_gene: .
v_gene: TRBV28
abundance: .
CDR3aa: CASSSRTFSNQPQHF
CDR3nt: TGTGCCAGCAGCTCTAGGACATTTAGCAATCAGCCCCAGCATTTT

j_gene: TRBJ2-2
d_gene: TRBD2
v_gene: TRBV5-4
abundance: .
CDR3aa: CASSFGGRAGTGELFF
CDR3nt: TGTGCCAGCAGCTTTGGTGGGAGGGCGGGCACCGGGGAGCTGTTTTTT

j_gene: TRBJ2-5
d_gene: .
v_gene: TRBV27
abundance: .
CDR3aa: CASRSRETQYF
CDR3nt: TGTGCCAGCAGGTCCCGGGAGACCCAGTACTTC

j_gene: TRBJ2-3
d_gene: TRBD2
v_gene: TRBV15
abundance: .
CDR3aa: CATAAGGRTDTQYF
CDR3nt: TGTGCCACCGCGGCGGGGGGACGCACAGATACGCAGTATTTT

j_gene: TRBJ2-1
d_gene: TRBD2
v_gene: TRBV9
abundance: .
CDR3aa: CASSVGLAGGYSEQFF
CDR3nt: TGTGCCAGCAGCGTCGGACTAGCGGGAGGGTACAGTGAGCAGTTCTTC

j_gene: TRBJ2-1
d_gene: .
v_gene: TRBV7-3
abundance: .
CDR3aa: CASSLSADSRYNEQFF
CDR3nt: TGTGCCAGCAGCTTAAGCGCGGATAGCCGATACAATGAGCAGTTCTTC

j_gene: TRBJ2-7
d_gene: TRBD1
v_gene: TRBV7-8
abundance: .
CDR3aa: CASSFGGQGIYEQYF
CDR3nt: TGTGCCAGCAGCTTTGGTGGACAGGGGATTTACGAGCAGTACTTC

j_gene: TRBJ1-5
d_gene: .
v_gene: TRBV19
abundance: .
CDR3aa: CASSMSSNQPQHF
CDR3nt: TGTGCCAGTAGTATGTCAAGCAATCAGCCCCAGCATTTT

j_gene: TRBJ2-2
d_gene: TRBD2
v_gene: TRBV11-2
abundance: .
CDR3aa: CASSFRLAGDTGELFF
CDR3nt: TGTGCCAGCAGCTTCAGACTAGCGGGAGATACCGGGGAGCTGTTTTTT

j_gene: TRBJ1-5
d_gene: TRBD1
v_gene: TRBV19
abundance: few
CDR3aa: CASSQFGQGASQPQHF
CDR3nt: TGTGCCAGTAGTCAATTCGGACAGGGGGCTTCTCAGCCCCAGCATTTT

j_gene: TRBJ2-5
d_gene: .
v_gene: TRBV28
abundance: .
CDR3aa: CASSRQETQYF
CDR3nt: TGTGCCAGCAGTCGTCAAGAGACCCAGTACTTC

j_gene: TRBJ1-1
d_gene: TRBD1
v_gene: TRBV9
abundance: few
CDR3aa: CASSGRTGAVAEAFF
CDR3nt: TGTGCCAGCAGCGGACGGACAGGGGCCGTTGCTGAAGCTTTCTTT

j_gene: TRBJ1-1
d_gene: .
v_gene: TRBV18
abundance: .
CDR3aa: CASSPPGVGGNTEAFF
CDR3nt: TGTGCCAGCTCACCGCCCGGAGTAGGGGGTAACACTGAAGCTTTCTTT

j_gene: TRBJ1-5
d_gene: TRBD1
v_gene: TRBV6-1
abundance: .
CDR3aa: CATSGTASNQPQHF
CDR3nt: TGTGCCACATCCGGGACAGCCAGCAATCAGCCCCAGCATTTT

j_gene: TRBJ1-1
d_gene: .
v_gene: TRBV27
abundance: .
CDR3aa: CASSPNRVRTEAFF
CDR3nt: TGTGCCAGCAGTCCTAACAGGGTGAGGACTGAAGCTTTCTTT

j_gene: TRBJ2-7
d_gene: TRBD1
v_gene: TRBV5-1
abundance: .
CDR3aa: CASSPRQGSSYEQYF
CDR3nt: TGCGCCAGCAGCCCTAGACAGGGGAGCTCCTACGAGCAGTACTTC

j_gene: TRBJ2-3
d_gene: .
v_gene: TRBV10-2
abundance: .
CDR3aa: CASSELGRSTDTQYF
CDR3nt: TGCGCCAGCAGTGAGTTGGGCAGAAGCACAGATACGCAGTATTTT

j_gene: TRBJ1-2
d_gene: TRBD1
v_gene: TRBV7-2
abundance: .
CDR3aa: CASSERATGYDGYTF
CDR3nt: TGTGCCAGCAGCGAACGTGCGACAGGGTACGATGGCTACACCTTC

j_gene: TRBJ2-1
d_gene: .
v_gene: TRBV7-2
abundance: once
CDR3aa: CASSVQVGSYNEQFF
CDR3nt: TGTGCCAGCAGTGTTCAGGTGGGCTCCTACAATGAGCAGTTCTTC

j_gene: TRBJ1-5
d_gene: TRBD1
v_gene: TRBV5-1
abundance: .
CDR3aa: CASSPGGGGSQPQHF
CDR3nt: TGCGCCAGCAGCCCCGGCGGAGGGGGCAGTCAGCCCCAGCATTTT

j_gene: TRBJ1-5
d_gene: TRBD1
v_gene: TRBV5-5
abundance: .
CDR3aa: CASSTETGSLGQPQHF
CDR3nt: TGTGCCAGCAGCACCGAGACAGGGTCCCTCGGGCAGCCCCAGCATTTT

j_gene: TRBJ1-2
d_gene: TRBD1
v_gene: TRBV11-2
abundance: .
CDR3aa: CASSSQTGINYGYTF
CDR3nt: TGTGCCAGCAGCTCCCAGACAGGGATCAACTATGGCTACACCTTC

j_gene: TRBJ2-2
d_gene: .
v_gene: TRBV7-9
abundance: .
CDR3aa: CASSPTGLRTGELFF
CDR3nt: TGTGCCAGCAGCCCCACAGGGTTGCGCACCGGGGAGCTGTTTTTT

j_gene: TRBJ2-1
d_gene: TRBD2
v_gene: TRBV6-6
abundance: .
CDR3aa: CASSSTSGRFYEQFF
CDR3nt: TGTGCCAGCAGCTCGACTAGCGGGAGGTTCTATGAGCAGTTCTTC